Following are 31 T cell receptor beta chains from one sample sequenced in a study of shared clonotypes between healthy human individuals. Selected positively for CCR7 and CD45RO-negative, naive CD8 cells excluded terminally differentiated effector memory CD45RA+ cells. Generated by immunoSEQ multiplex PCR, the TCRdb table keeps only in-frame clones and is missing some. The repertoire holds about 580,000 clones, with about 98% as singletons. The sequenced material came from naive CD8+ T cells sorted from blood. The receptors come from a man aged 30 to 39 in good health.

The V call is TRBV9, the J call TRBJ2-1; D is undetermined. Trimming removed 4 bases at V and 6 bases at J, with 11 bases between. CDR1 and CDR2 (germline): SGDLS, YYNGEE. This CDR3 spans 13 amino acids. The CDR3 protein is CASSNSVSNEQFF. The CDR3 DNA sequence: TGTGCCAGCAGCAACTCCGTGTCCAATGAGCAGTTCTTC.

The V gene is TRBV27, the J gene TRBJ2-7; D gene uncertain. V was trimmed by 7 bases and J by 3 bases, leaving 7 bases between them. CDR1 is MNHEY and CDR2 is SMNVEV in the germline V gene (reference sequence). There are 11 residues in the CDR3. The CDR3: CASKSGYEQYF. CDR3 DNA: TGTGCCAGCAAAAGTGGCTACGAGCAGTACTTC.

CDR3 in amino acids: CASSLGLLANEQFF. Written as DNA, the CDR3 is TGTGCCAGCAGCTTAGGCCTACTAGCAAATGAGCAGTTCTTC. The V call is TRBV7-6, the J call TRBJ2-1; D perhaps matches TRBD2 (6 bases). Germline values: CDR1 SGHVS, CDR2 FNYEAQ. The V and J ends lost 1 base and 7 bases respectively, with 11 bases between them. CDR3 length: 14 residues. The variable domain in full, with the rest retrieved from reference TRBV7-6 and TRBJ2-1, is GAGVSQSPRYKVTKRGQDVALRCDPISGHVSLYWYRQALGQGPEFLTYFNYEAQQDKSGLPNDRFSAERPEGSISTLTIQRTEQRDSAMYRCASSLGLLANEQFFGPGTRLTVL.

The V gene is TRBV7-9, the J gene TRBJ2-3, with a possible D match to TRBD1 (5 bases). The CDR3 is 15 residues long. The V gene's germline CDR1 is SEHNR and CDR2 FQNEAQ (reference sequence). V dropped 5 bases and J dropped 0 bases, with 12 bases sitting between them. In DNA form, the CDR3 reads TGTGCCAGCAGCCAATCGACAGCTAGCACAGATACGCAGTATTTT. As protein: CASSQSTASTDTQYF.

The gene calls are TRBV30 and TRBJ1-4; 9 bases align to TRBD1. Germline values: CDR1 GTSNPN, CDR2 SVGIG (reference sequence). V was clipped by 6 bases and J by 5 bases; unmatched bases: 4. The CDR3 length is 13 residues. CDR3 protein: CACSGTGNEKLFF. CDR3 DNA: TGTGCCTGCTCCGGGACAGGGAATGAAAAACTGTTTTTT.

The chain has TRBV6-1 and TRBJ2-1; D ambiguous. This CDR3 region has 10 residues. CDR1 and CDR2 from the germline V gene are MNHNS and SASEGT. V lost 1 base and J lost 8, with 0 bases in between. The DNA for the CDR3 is TGTGCCAGCAGTGAAGATGAGCAGTTCTTC. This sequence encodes CASSEDEQFF.

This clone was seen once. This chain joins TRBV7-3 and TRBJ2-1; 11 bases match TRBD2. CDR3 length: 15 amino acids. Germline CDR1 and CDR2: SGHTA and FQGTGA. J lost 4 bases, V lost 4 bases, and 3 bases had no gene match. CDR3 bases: TGTGCCAGCAGCTCCTTAGCGGGAGGGTACAATGAGCAGTTCTTC. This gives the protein CASSSLAGGYNEQFF.

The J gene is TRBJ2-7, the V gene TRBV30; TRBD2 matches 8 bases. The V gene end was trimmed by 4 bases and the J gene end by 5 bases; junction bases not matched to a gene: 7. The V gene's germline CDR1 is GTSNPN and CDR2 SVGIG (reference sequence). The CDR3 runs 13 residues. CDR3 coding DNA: TGTGCCTGGACTAATAGCGGGGCGGACGAGCAGTACTTC. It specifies CAWTNSGADEQYF.

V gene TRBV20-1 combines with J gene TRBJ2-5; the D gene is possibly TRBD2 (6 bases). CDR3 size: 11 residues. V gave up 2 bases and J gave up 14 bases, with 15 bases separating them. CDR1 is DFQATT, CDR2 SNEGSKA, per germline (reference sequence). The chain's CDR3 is CSARSEGVDYF. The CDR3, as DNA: TGCAGTGCTAGATCGGAGGGAGTCGACTACTTC.

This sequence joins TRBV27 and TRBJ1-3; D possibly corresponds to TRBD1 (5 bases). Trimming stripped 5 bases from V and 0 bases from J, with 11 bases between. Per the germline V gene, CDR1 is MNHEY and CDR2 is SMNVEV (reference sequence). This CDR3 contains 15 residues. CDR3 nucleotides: TGTGCCAGCAGTCCGGACGGGACCTCTGGAAACACCATATATTTT. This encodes CASSPDGTSGNTIYF.

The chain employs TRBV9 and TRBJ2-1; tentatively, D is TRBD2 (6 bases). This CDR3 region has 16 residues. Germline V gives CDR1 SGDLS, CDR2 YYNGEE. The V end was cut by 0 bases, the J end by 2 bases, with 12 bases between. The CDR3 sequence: CASSVGEADPYNEQFF. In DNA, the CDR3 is TGTGCCAGCAGCGTAGGGGAGGCGGACCCCTACAATGAGCAGTTCTTC.

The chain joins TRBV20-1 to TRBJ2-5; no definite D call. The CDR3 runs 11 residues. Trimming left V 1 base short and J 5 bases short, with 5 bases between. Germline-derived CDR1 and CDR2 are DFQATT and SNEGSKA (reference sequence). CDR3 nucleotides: TGCAGTGCTAGAGCCCGGGAGACCCAGTACTTC. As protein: CSARARETQYF.

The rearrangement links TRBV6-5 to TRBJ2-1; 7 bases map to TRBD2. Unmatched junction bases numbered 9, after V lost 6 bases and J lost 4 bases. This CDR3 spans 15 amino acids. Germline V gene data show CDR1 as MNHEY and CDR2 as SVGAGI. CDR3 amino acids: CASSSTSAPYNEQFF. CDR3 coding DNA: TGTGCCAGCAGCTCAACTAGCGCTCCTTACAATGAGCAGTTCTTC.

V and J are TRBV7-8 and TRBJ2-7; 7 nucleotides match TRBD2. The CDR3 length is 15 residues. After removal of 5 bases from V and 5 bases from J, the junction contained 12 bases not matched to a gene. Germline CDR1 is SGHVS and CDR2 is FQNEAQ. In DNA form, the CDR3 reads TGTGCCAGCAGCGTTAGGCCGGGCGGGAGCAACGAGCAGTACTTC. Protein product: CASSVRPGGSNEQYF.

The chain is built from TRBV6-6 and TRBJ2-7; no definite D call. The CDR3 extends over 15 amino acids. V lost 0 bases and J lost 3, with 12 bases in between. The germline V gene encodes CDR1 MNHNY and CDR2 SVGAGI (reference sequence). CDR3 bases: TGTGCCAGCAGTTACTCTGATCGGGTCTACTACGAGCAGTACTTC. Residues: CASSYSDRVYYEQYF.

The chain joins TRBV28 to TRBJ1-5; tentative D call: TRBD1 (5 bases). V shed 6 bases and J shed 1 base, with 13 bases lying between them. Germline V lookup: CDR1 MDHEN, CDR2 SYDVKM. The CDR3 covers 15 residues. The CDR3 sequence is CASSARGPSNQPQHF. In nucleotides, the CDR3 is TGTGCCAGCAGCGCACGGGGACCGAGCAATCAGCCCCAGCATTTT.

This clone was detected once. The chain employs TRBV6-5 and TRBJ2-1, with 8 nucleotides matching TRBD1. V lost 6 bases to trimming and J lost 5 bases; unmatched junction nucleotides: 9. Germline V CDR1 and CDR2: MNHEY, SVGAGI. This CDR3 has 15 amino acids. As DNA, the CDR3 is TGTGCCAGCAGACCTTGGCAGGGGGCGGACAATGAGCAGTTCTTC. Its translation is CASRPWQGADNEQFF.

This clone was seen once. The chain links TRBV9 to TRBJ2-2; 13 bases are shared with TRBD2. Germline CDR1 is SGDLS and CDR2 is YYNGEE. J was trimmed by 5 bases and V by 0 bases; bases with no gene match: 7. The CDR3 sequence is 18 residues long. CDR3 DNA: TGTGCCAGCAGCGTAGCCGGACTAGCGGGAGTGGGGACCGGGGAGCTGTTTTTT. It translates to CASSVAGLAGVGTGELFF.

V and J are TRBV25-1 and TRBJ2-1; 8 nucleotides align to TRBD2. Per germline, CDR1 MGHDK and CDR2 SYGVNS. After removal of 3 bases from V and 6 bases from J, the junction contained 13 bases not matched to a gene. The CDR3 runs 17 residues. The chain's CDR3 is CASSEPPPGLVSNEQFF. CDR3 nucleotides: TGTGCCAGCAGTGAGCCCCCCCCGGGACTAGTTTCCAATGAGCAGTTCTTC.

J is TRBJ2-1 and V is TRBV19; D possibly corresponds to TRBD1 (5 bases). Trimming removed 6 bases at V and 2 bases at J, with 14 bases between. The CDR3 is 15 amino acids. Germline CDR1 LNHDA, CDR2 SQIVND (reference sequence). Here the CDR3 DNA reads TGTGCCAGTAGCGGTAGCCCAGGGCCCTACAATGAGCAGTTCTTC. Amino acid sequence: CASSGSPGPYNEQFF.

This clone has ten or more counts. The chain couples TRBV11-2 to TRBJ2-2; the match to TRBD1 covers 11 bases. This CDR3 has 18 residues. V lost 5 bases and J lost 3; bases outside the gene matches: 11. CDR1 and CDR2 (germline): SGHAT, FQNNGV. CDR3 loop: CASSLLPGQGVDTGELFF. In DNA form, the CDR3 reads TGTGCCAGCAGCCTGTTACCGGGACAGGGGGTCGACACCGGGGAGCTGTTTTTT.

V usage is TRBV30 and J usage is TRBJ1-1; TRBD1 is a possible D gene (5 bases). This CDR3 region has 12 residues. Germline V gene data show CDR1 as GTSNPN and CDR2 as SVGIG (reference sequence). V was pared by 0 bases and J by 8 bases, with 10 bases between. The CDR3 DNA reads TGTGCCTGGAGTGTGGTCACAGGAGAAGCTTTCTTT. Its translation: CAWSVVTGEAFF.

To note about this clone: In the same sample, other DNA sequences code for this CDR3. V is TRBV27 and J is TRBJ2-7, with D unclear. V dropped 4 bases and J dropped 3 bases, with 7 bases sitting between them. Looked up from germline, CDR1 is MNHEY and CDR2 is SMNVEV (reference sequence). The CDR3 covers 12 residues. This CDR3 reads CASSSASYEQYF. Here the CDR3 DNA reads TGTGCCAGCAGTTCCGCCAGCTACGAGCAGTACTTC.

The CDR3 is CASSGVDREADTQYF. CDR3 DNA sequence: TGTGCCAGCAGCGGGGTGGACAGGGAAGCAGATACGCAGTATTTT. This chain links TRBV7-9 with TRBJ2-3, with 8 nucleotides matching TRBD1. This CDR3 has 15 residues. Per the germline V gene, CDR1 is SEHNR and CDR2 is FQNEAQ (reference sequence). V was pared by 5 bases and J by 4 bases, with 8 bases of the junction left unmatched.

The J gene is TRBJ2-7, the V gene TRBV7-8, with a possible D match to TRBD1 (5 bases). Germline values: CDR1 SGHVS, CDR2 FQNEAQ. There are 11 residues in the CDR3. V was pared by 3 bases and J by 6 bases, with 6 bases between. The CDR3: CASSFQGEQYF. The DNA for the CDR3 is TGTGCCAGCAGCTTTCAGGGCGAGCAGTACTTC.

The chain's CDR3 is CASSFPGLAGEDEQFF. The CDR3 DNA follows: TGTGCCAGCAGCTTCCCGGGACTAGCGGGAGAGGATGAGCAGTTCTTC. J is TRBJ2-1 and V is TRBV7-9; 14 nucleotides match TRBD2. V was pared by 3 bases and J by 8 bases, with 6 bases of the junction left unmatched. CDR1 SEHNR and CDR2 FQNEAQ come from the germline V gene (reference sequence). The CDR3 covers 16 residues. The full variable domain, rest sourced from reference TRBV7-9 and TRBJ2-1, is DTGVSQNPRHKITKRGQNVTFRCDPISEHNRLYWYRQTLGQGPEFLTYFQNEAQLEKSRLLSDRFSAERPKGSFSTLEIQRTEQGDSAMYLCASSFPGLAGEDEQFFGPGTRLTVL.

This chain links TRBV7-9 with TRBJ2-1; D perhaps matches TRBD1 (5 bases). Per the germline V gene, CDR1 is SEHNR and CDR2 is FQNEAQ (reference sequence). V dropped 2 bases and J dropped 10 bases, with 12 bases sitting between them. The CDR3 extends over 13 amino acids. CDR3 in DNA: TGTGCCAGCAGCTTAACAGGTTCGTGGGAGCAGTTCTTC. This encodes CASSLTGSWEQFF. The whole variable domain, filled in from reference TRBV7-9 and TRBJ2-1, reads DTGVSQNPRHKITKRGQNVTFRCDPISEHNRLYWYRQTLGQGPEFLTYFQNEAQLEKSRLLSDRFSAERPKGSFSTLEIQRTEQGDSAMYLCASSLTGSWEQFFGPGTRLTVL.

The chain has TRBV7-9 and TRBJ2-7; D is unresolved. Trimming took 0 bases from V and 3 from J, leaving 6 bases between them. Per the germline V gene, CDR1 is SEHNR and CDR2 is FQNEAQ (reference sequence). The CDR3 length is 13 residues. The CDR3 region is CASSLAALYEQYF. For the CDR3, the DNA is TGTGCCAGCAGCTTAGCCGCTCTCTACGAGCAGTACTTC.

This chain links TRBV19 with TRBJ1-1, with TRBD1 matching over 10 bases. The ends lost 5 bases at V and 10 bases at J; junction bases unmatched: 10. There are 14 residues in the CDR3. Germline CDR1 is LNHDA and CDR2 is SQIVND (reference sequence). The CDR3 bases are TGTGCCAGTAGTTCGGGACAGGGGAATAACGGAGCTTTCTTT. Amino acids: CASSSGQGNNGAFF.

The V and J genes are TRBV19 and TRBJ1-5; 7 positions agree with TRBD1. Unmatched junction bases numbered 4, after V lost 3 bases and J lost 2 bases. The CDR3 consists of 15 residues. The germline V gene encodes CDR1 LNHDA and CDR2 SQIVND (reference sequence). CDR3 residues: CASSITGTGNQPQHF. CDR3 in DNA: TGTGCCAGTAGTATTACCGGGACAGGCAATCAGCCCCAGCATTTT. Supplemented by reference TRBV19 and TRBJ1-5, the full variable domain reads DGGITQSPKYLFRKEGQNVTLSCEQNLNHDAMYWYRQDPGQGLRLIYYSQIVNDFQKGDIAEGYSVSREKKESFPLTVTSAQKNPTAFYLCASSITGTGNQPQHFGDGTRLSIL.

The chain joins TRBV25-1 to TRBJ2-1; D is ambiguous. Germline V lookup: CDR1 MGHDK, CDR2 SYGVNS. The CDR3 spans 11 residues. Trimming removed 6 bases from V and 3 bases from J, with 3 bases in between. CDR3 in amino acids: CASRIYNEQFF. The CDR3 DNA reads TGTGCCAGCAGAATCTACAATGAGCAGTTCTTC. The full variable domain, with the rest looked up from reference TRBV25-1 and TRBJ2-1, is EADIYQTPRYLVIGTGKKITLECSQTMGHDKMYWYQQDPGMELHLIHYSYGVNSTEKGDLSSESTVSRIRTEHFPLTLESARPSHTSQYLCASRIYNEQFFGPGTRLTVL.